One sample yielded the 12 T cell receptor beta chains listed below, sequenced in a study of T-cell reconstitution after alpha-beta-depleted transplantation in children listed by TCRdb under 2016. This sample's treatment or condition label indicates: allogeneic hematopoietic cell transplantation with graft depleted of TCRalphabeta T cells and CD19 B cells. The library came from PCR. Sequencing took place on an Illumina HiSeq 2500. Molecular barcoding was employed in the preparation of TCR libraries, with unique molecular identifiers being used to normalize TCRbeta repertoire quantification. The public sequencing data were trimmed at Q25 with fastp and processed into clonotypes with MiXCR by TCRdb, which kept only in-frame beta chains. Each CDR3 protein gets just one entry, which takes the most common genes and DNA from the rows behind it. The sample contains 200,000 to 250,000 distinct CDR3 sequences, around 8% of them found a single time. The ten largest account for about 6.4% of the sample.

This specimen consisted of PBMCs, mostly from graft donor cells, obtained 180 days after TCRalphabeta/CD19-depleted stem cell transplant. The receptors derive from a male patient aged 10-17 years who had a stem cell transplant for acute lymphoblastic leukemia, so the T cells may come from the graft donor.

This clonotype occurred many times. The V call is TRBV6-1, the J call TRBJ2-7, with D perhaps matching TRBD1 (6 bases). CDR3 size: 14 residues. V was clipped by 7 bases and J by 6 bases, with 19 bases between them. Per the germline V gene, CDR1 is MNHNS and CDR2 is SASEGT. The chain's CDR3 is CASTRFLTGSEQYF. The CDR3 DNA follows: TGTGCCAGCACTCGATTCCTAACAGGGAGCGAGCAGTACTTC.

This clonotype was detected many times. This chain uses TRBV7-7 with TRBJ2-3; D remains ambiguous. V lost 4 bases, J lost 4 bases, and 9 bases lay in between. Germline V gene lookup returns CDR1 SSHAT and CDR2 FNYEAQ (reference sequence). This CDR3 is built from 13 residues. DNA of the CDR3: TGTGCCAGCAGCTATCTAGGTGCAGATACGCAGTATTTT. Translating gives CASSYLGADTQYF.

In regard to this clonotype: A single base separates this from a much larger clone, so it may be a read error. The rearrangement uses TRBV11-1 and TRBJ2-1; TRBD2 matches 11 bases. The CDR3 consists of 18 residues. Germline V gene lookup returns CDR1 SGHAT and CDR2 FQDESV (reference sequence). J was trimmed by 9 bases and V by 0 bases; bases with no gene match: 13. DNA for the CDR3: TGTGCCAGCAGCTTAGCCCGACTAGCGGGATTGGGAGGGGGTGAGCAGTTCTTC. This gives the protein CASSLARLAGLGGGEQFF.

This clonotype was detected ten times or more. V gene TRBV11-1 combines with J gene TRBJ2-7, with 7 bases that match TRBD1. The CDR3 is made up of 14 amino acids. The V segment lost 5 bases and the J segment 3 bases; nucleotides outside the gene matches: 7. Germline V CDR1 and CDR2: SGHAT, FQDESV (reference sequence). This CDR3 is CASSRRRDSYEQYF. The CDR3, as DNA: TGTGCCAGCAGCCGGCGACGGGACAGCTACGAGCAGTACTTC.

Only a few counts were recorded for this clonotype. The chain's CDR3 is CASSAQGGVNEQFF. CDR3 nucleotides: TGTGCCAGCAGCGCCCAGGGGGGAGTTAATGAGCAGTTCTTC. The chain uses TRBV7-2 and TRBJ2-1, with a possible D match to TRBD1 (7 bases). This CDR3 is built from 14 residues. V was pared by 5 bases and J by 7 bases, with 15 bases between. Germline V gene sequence: CDR1 SGHTA, CDR2 FQGNSA.

This clonotype was found many times. V and J are TRBV7-9 and TRBJ2-7; no clear D. The V gene's germline CDR1 is SEHNR and CDR2 FQNEAQ (reference sequence). The CDR3 contains 14 residues. V lost 3 bases and J lost 0, with 9 bases in between. This CDR3 reads CASSFSTGSYEQYF. CDR3 in DNA: TGTGCCAGCAGCTTCTCGACTGGCTCCTACGAGCAGTACTTC.

This clonotype showed up many times. This chain links TRBV24-1 with TRBJ2-1; 10 bases agree with TRBD2. Germline V gene data show CDR1 as KGHDR and CDR2 as SFDVKD. Losses at the gene ends were 4 bases for V and 7 bases for J; bases not matched to a gene: 12. The CDR3 spans 17 residues. CDR3 nucleotides: TGTGCCACCAGTGACACGACCAGCGGGAGGGCCCGTAATGAGCAGTTCTTC. Translation: CATSDTTSGRARNEQFF.

This clonotype has a count of ten or more. The chain uses TRBV11-2 and TRBJ2-3, with no clear D. The CDR3 has 15 amino acids. The V end was cut by 3 bases, the J end by 0 bases, with 10 bases between. Germline lookup yields CDR1 SGHAT and CDR2 FQNNGV. Written as DNA, the CDR3 is TGTGCCAGCAGCTTCAGTGTTTCTAGCACAGATACGCAGTATTTT. It encodes CASSFSVSSTDTQYF.

Many counts were recorded for this clonotype. V usage is TRBV11-1 and J usage is TRBJ1-3; D may be TRBD1 (5 bases). The CDR3 is 19 amino acids. Germline CDR1 SGHAT, CDR2 FQDESV (reference sequence). V lost 4 bases to trimming and J lost 4 bases, with 26 bases between them. CDR3 protein: CASSSPVTPRQIAGNTIYF. For the CDR3, the DNA is TGTGCCAGCAGCTCTCCGGTAACCCCCCGACAGATCGCAGGAAACACCATATATTTT.

This clonotype was detected many times. The J gene is TRBJ1-4, the V gene TRBV18; D might be TRBD1 (5 bases). The CDR3 contains 14 residues. V was shortened by 8 bases and J by 4 bases, with 14 bases between the two germline ends. Germline V gene data show CDR1 as KGHSH and CDR2 as LQKENI. This chain's CDR3 is CASRRSGHNEKLFF. Here the CDR3 DNA reads TGTGCCAGCCGTCGGTCAGGACATAATGAAAAACTGTTTTTT.

About this clonotype: Just one base apart from a much larger clone, this may be a read error. J is TRBJ2-2 and V is TRBV7-3, with D uncertain. V dropped 5 bases and J dropped 6 bases, with 10 bases sitting between them. This CDR3 region has 13 residues. Germline V lookup: CDR1 SGHTA, CDR2 FQGTGA. CDR3 region: CASSADAPGELFF. For the CDR3, the DNA is TGTGCCAGCAGCGCGGACGCGCCCGGGGAGCTGTTTTTT.

The table lists this clonotype with many counts. J is TRBJ2-1 and V is TRBV28, with D possibly being TRBD2 (6 bases). CDR1 and CDR2 (germline): MDHEN, SYDVKM. This CDR3 has 14 amino acids. The germline V and J ends were trimmed by 3 bases and 6 bases, with 12 bases remaining between them. CDR3 nucleotide sequence: TGTGCCAGCAGTTTTGGGGACTCTCTCAATGAGCAGTTCTTC. This codes for CASSFGDSLNEQFF.